These T cell receptor beta chains were read from a single sample in a study of shared clonotypes between healthy human individuals. Data came from immunoSEQ multiplex PCR; TCRdb stores just in-frame clones and leaves some out. The sample holds fewer than 3 million clones, around 92% seen once. The sequenced sample was naive CD4+ T cells from PBMCs. These receptors all stem from a man aged 18-30 years in good health. Some clones in this sample may be carry-over from other donors' samples. Both conserved end residues are part of each CDR3. A D gene is named only where the DNA matches it firmly. The size of a clone is reported for some rows only, either as once, few or many, or as a class for expanded clones.

d_gene: NA
v_gene: TRBV5-1
j_gene: TRBJ2-7
abundance: NA
CDR3nt: TGCGCCAGCAGCGATACTAGTGGGGCCTACGAGCAGTACTTC
CDR3aa: CASSDTSGAYEQYF

d_gene: TRBD2
v_gene: TRBV28
j_gene: TRBJ2-3
abundance: NA
CDR3nt: TGTGCCAGCAGAGCGGGGTTAACAGATACGCAGTATTTT
CDR3aa: CASRAGLTDTQYF

d_gene: TRBD1
v_gene: TRBV7-2
j_gene: TRBJ1-2
abundance: NA
CDR3nt: TGTGCCAGCAGCTTACCCTGGACAGGGTACTACGATGGCTACACCTTC
CDR3aa: CASSLPWTGYYDGYTF

d_gene: NA
v_gene: TRBV28
j_gene: TRBJ2-7
abundance: NA
CDR3nt: TGTGCCAGCAGCTCCCCCTTTGCGGGCTACGAGCAGTACTTC
CDR3aa: CASSSPFAGYEQYF

d_gene: TRBD1
v_gene: TRBV6-1
j_gene: TRBJ1-3
abundance: NA
CDR3nt: TGTGCCAGCAGCGACAGGGGCGGAAACACCATATATTTT
CDR3aa: CASSDRGGNTIYF

d_gene: NA
v_gene: TRBV13
j_gene: TRBJ1-2
abundance: NA
CDR3nt: TGTGCCAGCAGCCCTGGTAACTATGGCTACACCTTC
CDR3aa: CASSPGNYGYTF

d_gene: NA
v_gene: TRBV20-1
j_gene: TRBJ1-5
abundance: once
CDR3nt: TGCAGTGCTAGTAAAGGCCAGCCCCAGCATTTT
CDR3aa: CSASKGQPQHF

d_gene: TRBD2
v_gene: TRBV5-6
j_gene: TRBJ2-2
abundance: NA
CDR3nt: TGTGCCAGCAGCACACGATCTAGCGGCGGCACCGGGGAGCTGTTTTTT
CDR3aa: CASSTRSSGGTGELFF

d_gene: NA
v_gene: TRBV15
j_gene: TRBJ1-4
abundance: NA
CDR3nt: TGTGCCACCAGCAGAGATTCAAGGGTAAAACTGTTTTTT
CDR3aa: CATSRDSRVKLFF

d_gene: NA
v_gene: TRBV7-3
j_gene: TRBJ2-5
abundance: NA
CDR3nt: TGTGCCAGCAGCTTAACAAGGGGTGGTGAGACCCAGTACTTC
CDR3aa: CASSLTRGGETQYF

d_gene: NA
v_gene: TRBV19
j_gene: TRBJ1-5
abundance: NA
CDR3nt: TGTGCCAGTAGTATTATAGGCCTTAATCAGCCCCAGCATTTT
CDR3aa: CASSIIGLNQPQHF

d_gene: NA
v_gene: TRBV5-1
j_gene: TRBJ1-1
abundance: NA
CDR3nt: TGCGCCAGCAGCTCACCCCGGGCCAACGGAGACACTGAAGCTTTCTTT
CDR3aa: CASSSPRANGDTEAFF

d_gene: TRBD1
v_gene: TRBV19
j_gene: TRBJ1-1
abundance: NA
CDR3nt: TGTGCCAGTAGTATTCAAGGGGGCCTTAACACTGAAGCTTTCTTT
CDR3aa: CASSIQGGLNTEAFF

d_gene: NA
v_gene: TRBV6-1
j_gene: TRBJ1-4
abundance: few
CDR3nt: TGTGCCAGCAGTGAAGTTGGACAGACCTGGGGAAAACTGTTTTTT
CDR3aa: CASSEVGQTWGKLFF

d_gene: TRBD1
v_gene: TRBV6-1
j_gene: TRBJ2-5
abundance: once
CDR3nt: TGTGCCAGCGGTGGACAGGGGGCGTGGGAGACCCAGTACTTC
CDR3aa: CASGGQGAWETQYF

d_gene: NA
v_gene: TRBV2
j_gene: TRBJ2-5
abundance: NA
CDR3nt: TGTGCCAGCAGCCAGCGGAGGCAAGAGACCCAGTACTTC
CDR3aa: CASSQRRQETQYF

d_gene: TRBD1
v_gene: TRBV7-8
j_gene: TRBJ2-3
abundance: NA
CDR3nt: TGTGCCAGCTACCAGTGGACAGGGCTCCCGGTGGGTCAGTATTTT
CDR3aa: CASYQWTGLPVGQYF

d_gene: NA
v_gene: TRBV6-5
j_gene: TRBJ2-7
abundance: NA
CDR3nt: TGTGCCAGCAGTTACTCACCGCTAGCGCTGTCGGGGGAGCAGTACTTC
CDR3aa: CASSYSPLALSGEQYF

d_gene: NA
v_gene: TRBV6-1
j_gene: TRBJ2-3
abundance: NA
CDR3nt: TGTGCCAGCAGTGAGGGATACACAGATACGCAGTATTTT
CDR3aa: CASSEGYTDTQYF

d_gene: NA
v_gene: TRBV7-2
j_gene: TRBJ2-3
abundance: NA
CDR3nt: TGTGCCAGCAGCTTAGACGCGGTCAGGGCCCCGGTGAGGGATACGCAGTATTTT
CDR3aa: CASSLDAVRAPVRDTQYF

d_gene: NA
v_gene: TRBV5-1
j_gene: TRBJ2-5
abundance: few
CDR3nt: TGCGCCAGCAGCTTGGAGGGGGTACAAGAGACCCAGTACTTC
CDR3aa: CASSLEGVQETQYF

d_gene: NA
v_gene: TRBV6-5
j_gene: TRBJ1-1
abundance: NA
CDR3nt: TGTGCCAGCCGGCGAAAGGGTTCTATGAACACTGAAGCTTTCTTT
CDR3aa: CASRRKGSMNTEAFF

d_gene: NA
v_gene: TRBV9
j_gene: TRBJ2-1
abundance: NA
CDR3nt: TGTGCCAGCAGCCGAAGCGGCAGCTCCTACAATGAGCAGTTCTTC
CDR3aa: CASSRSGSSYNEQFF

d_gene: NA
v_gene: TRBV28
j_gene: TRBJ1-1
abundance: NA
CDR3nt: TGTGCCAGCAATCGGCGGCCCACGGGGACTGAAGCTTTCTTT
CDR3aa: CASNRRPTGTEAFF

d_gene: NA
v_gene: TRBV28
j_gene: TRBJ2-3
abundance: NA
CDR3nt: TGTGCCAGCAGTTTTATTCTGGACTACCGGAGTGGCGGGTCAGATACGCAGTATTTT
CDR3aa: CASSFILDYRSGGSDTQYF

d_gene: TRBD1
v_gene: TRBV15
j_gene: TRBJ2-7
abundance: NA
CDR3nt: TGTGCCACCAGCAGAGAAGGGACAGGGGACTACGAGCAGTACTTC
CDR3aa: CATSREGTGDYEQYF

d_gene: NA
v_gene: TRBV4-2
j_gene: TRBJ1-5
abundance: few
CDR3nt: TGTGCCAGCAGCCAAGAGGACGGTCCCCAGCATTTT
CDR3aa: CASSQEDGPQHF

d_gene: NA
v_gene: TRBV5-6
j_gene: TRBJ1-1
abundance: few
CDR3nt: TGTGCCAGCAGCTTCCGGGGGATCGCTGAAGCTTTCTTT
CDR3aa: CASSFRGIAEAFF

d_gene: TRBD2
v_gene: TRBV7-2
j_gene: TRBJ2-1
abundance: NA
CDR3nt: TGTGCCAGCAGCTTTAGTGGGACTAGCTCCTACAATGAGCAGTTCTTC
CDR3aa: CASSFSGTSSYNEQFF

d_gene: NA
v_gene: TRBV5-1
j_gene: TRBJ2-3
abundance: NA
CDR3nt: TGCGCCAGCAGCTTGGCCACAGGAGCAGATACGCAGTATTTT
CDR3aa: CASSLATGADTQYF

d_gene: NA
v_gene: TRBV18
j_gene: TRBJ2-2
abundance: once
CDR3nt: TGTGCCAGCTCTCCCAAGACAGTCGGTTTCCCGAACACCGGGGAGCTGTTTTTT
CDR3aa: CASSPKTVGFPNTGELFF

d_gene: TRBD1
v_gene: TRBV5-1
j_gene: TRBJ2-7
abundance: NA
CDR3nt: TGCGCCAGCAGCCTGCTTGGACAGGGCTACCACGAGCAGTACTTC
CDR3aa: CASSLLGQGYHEQYF

d_gene: TRBD2
v_gene: TRBV4-1
j_gene: TRBJ2-3
abundance: NA
CDR3nt: TGCGCCAGCAGCCAAGCTGGGTTAGCGGGAGTCCCGTCTAGCACAGATACGCAGTATTTT
CDR3aa: CASSQAGLAGVPSSTDTQYF

d_gene: NA
v_gene: TRBV7-2
j_gene: TRBJ2-4
abundance: NA
CDR3nt: TGTGCCAGCAGCTTATTTTCCCCAGCCCAGTCGAACGTTGTGTACATTCAGTACTTC
CDR3aa: CASSLFSPAQSNVVYIQYF

d_gene: TRBD1
v_gene: TRBV7-9
j_gene: TRBJ1-3
abundance: NA
CDR3nt: TGTGCCAGCAGCTTGTTGGGACAGGGAAACACCATATATTTT
CDR3aa: CASSLLGQGNTIYF

d_gene: TRBD2
v_gene: TRBV5-4
j_gene: TRBJ2-3
abundance: NA
CDR3nt: TGTGCCAGCAGCTTGAGCGGGAGAGGGGCAGATACGCAGTATTTT
CDR3aa: CASSLSGRGADTQYF

d_gene: TRBD1
v_gene: TRBV4-1
j_gene: TRBJ1-2
abundance: NA
CDR3nt: TGCGCCAGCAGCCAAGACCGGGGACAGACGAACTATGGCTACACCTTC
CDR3aa: CASSQDRGQTNYGYTF

d_gene: NA
v_gene: TRBV27
j_gene: TRBJ1-1
abundance: NA
CDR3nt: TGTGCCAGCAGTTTAAAAGCAGGGCGGGCGGAAGCTTTCTTT
CDR3aa: CASSLKAGRAEAFF

d_gene: NA
v_gene: TRBV30
j_gene: TRBJ1-2
abundance: NA
CDR3nt: TGTGCCTGGAGTGGGGTAGGGATTCTCTATGGCTACACCTTC
CDR3aa: CAWSGVGILYGYTF

d_gene: TRBD1
v_gene: TRBV5-6
j_gene: TRBJ1-2
abundance: NA
CDR3nt: TGTGCCAGCAGCTTACCGGGACAGGGTTCTGGCTACACCTTC
CDR3aa: CASSLPGQGSGYTF

d_gene: TRBD1
v_gene: TRBV7-8
j_gene: TRBJ1-2
abundance: NA
CDR3nt: TGTGCCAGCAGCCACACAGGGGACTATGGCTACACCTTC
CDR3aa: CASSHTGDYGYTF

d_gene: NA
v_gene: TRBV5-1
j_gene: TRBJ1-1
abundance: once
CDR3nt: TGCGCCAGCAGCTTGGAAGTGGGAGGCACTGAAGCTTTCTTT
CDR3aa: CASSLEVGGTEAFF

d_gene: TRBD1
v_gene: TRBV5-5
j_gene: TRBJ2-1
abundance: NA
CDR3nt: TGTGCCAGCAGCTGGAGGCCGGGACAGGGGAATCCCTACAATGAGCAGTTCTTC
CDR3aa: CASSWRPGQGNPYNEQFF

d_gene: NA
v_gene: TRBV5-1
j_gene: TRBJ1-4
abundance: NA
CDR3nt: TGCGCCAGCAGCCATATAGGGGGAATTAATGAAAAACTGTTTTTT
CDR3aa: CASSHIGGINEKLFF

d_gene: NA
v_gene: TRBV29-1
j_gene: TRBJ2-2
abundance: NA
CDR3nt: TGCAGCGTTGACCGGGGTAACACCGGGGAGCTGTTTTTT
CDR3aa: CSVDRGNTGELFF